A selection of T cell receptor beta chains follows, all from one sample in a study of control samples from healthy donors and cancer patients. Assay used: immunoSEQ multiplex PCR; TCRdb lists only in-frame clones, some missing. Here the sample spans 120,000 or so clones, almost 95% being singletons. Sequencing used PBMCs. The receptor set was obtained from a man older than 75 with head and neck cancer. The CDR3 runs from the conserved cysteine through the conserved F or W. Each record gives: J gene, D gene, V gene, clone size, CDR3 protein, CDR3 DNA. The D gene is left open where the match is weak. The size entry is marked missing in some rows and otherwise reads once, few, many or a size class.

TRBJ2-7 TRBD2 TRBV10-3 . CAISIAGYEQYF TGTGCCATCAGTATAGCGGGCTACGAGCAGTACTTC
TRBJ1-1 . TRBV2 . CASSGQANTEAFF TGTGCCAGCAGTGGACAGGCTAACACTGAAGCTTTCTTT
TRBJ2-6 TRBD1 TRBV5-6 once CASSYGTGGRGANVLTF TGTGCCAGCAGCTACGGGACAGGGGGCCGTGGGGCCAACGTCCTGACTTTC
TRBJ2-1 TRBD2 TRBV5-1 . CASSLPSGSGNEQFF TGCGCCAGCAGCTTACCTAGCGGGAGTGGTAATGAGCAGTTCTTC
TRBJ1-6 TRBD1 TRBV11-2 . CASSVNAGQVGSPLHF TGTGCCAGCAGCGTTAACGCGGGACAGGTTGGATCACCCCTCCACTTT
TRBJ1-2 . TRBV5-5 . CASSLETHNYGYTF TGTGCCAGCAGCTTGGAAACCCATAACTATGGCTACACCTTC
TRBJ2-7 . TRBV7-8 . CASSLFYGRSDEQYF TGTGCCAGCAGCTTATTCTACGGGAGAAGCGACGAGCAGTACTTC
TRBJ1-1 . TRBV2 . CASSEGYWEAFF TGTGCCAGCAGTGAAGGGTATTGGGAAGCTTTCTTT
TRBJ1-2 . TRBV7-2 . CASSRPPGTHYGYTF TGTGCCAGCAGCAGACCACCAGGGACCCACTATGGCTACACCTTC
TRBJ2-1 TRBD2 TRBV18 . CASSPTSGYSYNEQFF TGTGCCAGCTCACCGACTAGCGGGTATTCCTACAATGAGCAGTTCTTC
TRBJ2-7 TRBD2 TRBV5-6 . CASSLDGRPSEVQYF TGTGCCAGCAGCTTGGACGGGAGGCCATCCGAGGTGCAGTACTTC
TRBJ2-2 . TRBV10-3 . CAISDRGNTGELFF TGTGCCATCAGTGACAGGGGGAACACCGGGGAGCTGTTTTTT
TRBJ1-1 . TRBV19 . CASSLSFGTMNTEAFF TGTGCCAGTAGTTTAAGCTTCGGTACAATGAACACTGAAGCTTTCTTT
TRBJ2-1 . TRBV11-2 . CASSPWKTRDEQFF TGTGCCAGCAGCCCATGGAAGACCAGGGATGAGCAGTTCTTC
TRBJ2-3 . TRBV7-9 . CASSLVQGSDTQYF TGTGCCAGCAGCTTAGTCCAGGGGTCAGATACGCAGTATTTT
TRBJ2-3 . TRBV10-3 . CAISSPSTDTQYF TGTGCCATCAGTTCGCCTAGCACAGATACGCAGTATTTT
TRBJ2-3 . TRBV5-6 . CASSLGGTGDTQYF TGTGCCAGCAGCTTGGGGGGAACCGGGGATACGCAGTATTTT
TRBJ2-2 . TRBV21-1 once CASREQGPNTGELFF TGTGCCAGCAGGGAACAGGGACCGAACACCGGGGAGCTGTTTTTT
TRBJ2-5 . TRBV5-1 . CASSLVTGGKETQYF TGCGCCAGCAGCTTGGTTACTGGGGGTAAAGAGACCCAGTACTTC
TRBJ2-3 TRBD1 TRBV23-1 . CEQGATDTQYF TGCGAACAGGGGGCGACAGATACGCAGTATTTT
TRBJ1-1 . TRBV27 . CASSFQGRNTEAFF TGTGCCAGCAGTTTTCAGGGGCGGAACACTGAAGCTTTCTTT
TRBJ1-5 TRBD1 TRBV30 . CAWNDRDNQPQHF TGTGCCTGGAATGACAGGGACAATCAGCCCCAGCATTTT
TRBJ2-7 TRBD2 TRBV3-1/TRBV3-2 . CASSQDLSLAGGRGQYF TGTGCCAGCAGCCAAGATCTGTCCCTAGCGGGAGGGAGAGGGCAGTACTTC
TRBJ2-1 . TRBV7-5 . CARSLVFWDRGPHSYNEQFF TGTGCCAGAAGCTTAGTGTTTTGGGACAGGGGGCCCCACTCCTACAATGAGCAGTTCTTC
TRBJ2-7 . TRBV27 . CASSLGRNYEQYF TGTGCCAGCAGTTTGGGCAGGAACTACGAGCAGTACTTC
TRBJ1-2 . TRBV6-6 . CASTPRDGLYGYTF TGTGCCAGCACCCCCCGCGACGGCCTCTATGGCTACACCTTC
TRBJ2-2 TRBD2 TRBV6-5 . CASSYQRGTGELFF TGTGCCAGCAGTTACCAGCGGGGGACCGGGGAGCTGTTTTTT
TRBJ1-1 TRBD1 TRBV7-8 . CASSSRQGAGTEAFF TGTGCCAGCAGCTCTCGACAGGGGGCGGGTACTGAAGCTTTCTTT
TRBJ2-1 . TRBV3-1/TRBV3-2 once CASSQDSRDDNEQFF TGTGCCAGCAGCCAAGATTCGCGCGATGACAATGAGCAGTTCTTC
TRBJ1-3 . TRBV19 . CASSIIERTRSGNTIYF TGTGCCAGTAGTATTATAGAGAGGACTCGCTCTGGAAACACCATATATTTT